These 32 T cell receptor beta chains came from one sample sequenced in a study of blood T cell repertoires in COVID-19. Assay: immunoSEQ multiplex PCR; the TCRdb copy retains only in-frame clones and omits some. The data contain roughly 250,000 clones, about 91% of them singletons. The sequenced sample was PBMCs or T cells enriched from blood (not recorded which). These receptors all come from a woman aged 40 to 50 with acute COVID-19.

V and J are TRBV5-4 and TRBJ1-3; D remains ambiguous. V was trimmed by 4 bases and J by 2 bases, leaving 13 bases between them. The germline V gene has CDR1 SGHNT and CDR2 YYREEE (reference sequence). The CDR3 length is 15 residues. CDR3 sequence reads: CASSQLEGAGNTIYF. CDR3 nucleotide sequence: TGTGCCAGCAGCCAACTTGAGGGTGCTGGAAACACCATATATTTT.

The sample holds one count of this clone. This chain joins TRBV3-1 (or the pseudogene TRBV3-2) and TRBJ1-5; maybe TRBD1 (5 bases). Trimming pared 4 bases from V and 0 bases from J, leaving 16 bases between. This CDR3 comprises 17 residues. Per the germline V gene, CDR1 is LGHDT and CDR2 is YNNKEL (reference sequence). The CDR3 is CASSLSTDLYSNQPQHF. Written as DNA, the CDR3 is TGTGCCAGCAGCCTCTCGACAGACCTTTATAGCAATCAGCCCCAGCATTTT.

The rearrangement joins TRBV7-6 to TRBJ1-2; tentative D call: TRBD1 (5 bases). This CDR3 spans 15 amino acids. CDR1 SGHVS and CDR2 FNYEAQ come from the germline V gene. With 5 bases removed from V and 4 bases from J, the gap between germline ends came to 17 bases. The CDR3 protein is CASSRTQGALYGYTF. For the CDR3, the DNA is TGTGCCAGCAGCCGGACGCAAGGGGCCCTCTATGGCTACACCTTC.

The chain has TRBV7-9 and TRBJ2-5; 9 nucleotides align to TRBD1. V shed 5 bases and J 5 bases; nucleotides not matched to a gene: 9. Germline V gene lookup returns CDR1 SEHNR and CDR2 FQNEAQ (reference sequence). This CDR3 has 15 amino acids. The CDR3 is CASSPRGQGMETQYF. The CDR3, as DNA: TGTGCCAGCAGCCCGCGGGGACAGGGCATGGAGACCCAGTACTTC.

This clone was found once. The V call is TRBV5-1, the J call TRBJ1-6; D remains ambiguous. V gave up 3 bases and J gave up 7 bases, with 11 bases separating them. This CDR3 region has 14 residues. The germline gives CDR1 SGHRS, CDR2 YFSETQ. The CDR3 DNA reads as TGCGCCAGCAGCTACCTATACGGGAATTCACCCCTCCACTTT. Encoded protein: CASSYLYGNSPLHF.

V and J are TRBV7-2 and TRBJ1-3; TRBD1 aligns across 9 bases. There are 16 residues in the CDR3. V lost 5 bases and J lost 4; bases outside the gene matches: 9. CDR1 and CDR2 (germline): SGHTA, FQGNSA. CDR3 loop: CASSRSTGGDGNTIYF. DNA for the CDR3: TGTGCCAGCAGCCGCAGTACAGGGGGCGACGGAAACACCATATATTTT.

The chain has TRBV7-9 and TRBJ1-6, with D unresolved. Trimming took off 3 bases at V and 8 bases at J, with 5 bases between the two ends. Germline V CDR1 and CDR2: SEHNR, FQNEAQ (reference sequence). CDR3 length: 12 amino acids. CDR3 protein: CASSLADSPLHF. The CDR3 DNA follows: TGTGCCAGCAGCTTGGCAGATTCACCCCTCCACTTT. Based on the CDR3 plus reference TRBV7-9 and TRBJ1-6, the full variable domain is DTGVSQNPRHKITKRGQNVTFRCDPISEHNRLYWYRQTLGQGPEFLTYFQNEAQLEKSRLLSDRFSAERPKGSFSTLEIQRTEQGDSAMYLCASSLADSPLHFGNGTRLTVT.

The rearrangement links TRBV28 to TRBJ1-5; no clear D. V lost 3 bases and J 1 base, leaving 10 bases between the germline ends. Germline-derived CDR1 and CDR2 are MDHEN and SYDVKM. This CDR3 contains 15 residues. CDR3 DNA sequence: TGTGCCAGCAGTTTGATCGCCCTAAGCAATCAGCCCCAGCATTTT. This encodes CASSLIALSNQPQHF.

This chain links TRBV28 with TRBJ1-4; D is unclear. The V end lost 8 bases, the J end lost 3 bases, and 10 bases lay between the germline ends. CDR1 and CDR2 (germline): MDHEN, SYDVKM. The length of the CDR3 is 13 residues. The DNA for the CDR3 is TGTGCCAGCCGTTGGTTAGCTAATGAAAAACTGTTTTTT. Amino acid sequence: CASRWLANEKLFF.

This chain connects TRBV19 to TRBJ1-1; 10 positions agree with TRBD1. J was trimmed by 0 bases and V by 7 bases; bases with no gene match: 8. In germline, CDR1 is LNHDA, CDR2 SQIVND (reference sequence). This CDR3 region has 16 residues. CDR3 sequence reads: CASTGATGGLNTEAFF. The CDR3 DNA is TGTGCCAGTACCGGGGCGACAGGGGGCCTGAACACTGAAGCTTTCTTT.

This rearrangement joins TRBV9 to TRBJ1-5; D remains ambiguous. The CDR3 consists of 13 residues. Germline assignment: CDR1 SGDLS and CDR2 YYNGEE. V lost 0 bases, J lost 7 bases, and 8 bases lay in between. The CDR3 spells CASSVAHGQPQHF. The CDR3 DNA is TGTGCCAGCAGCGTAGCTCACGGGCAGCCCCAGCATTTT.

CDR3 sequence (DNA): TGTGCTAGTGGCGCCGGGACAGTGGGAAACACCATATATTTT. Translation gives CASGAGTVGNTIYF. The chain has TRBV12-5 and TRBJ1-3, with 7 bases identical to TRBD1. J lost 4 bases, V lost 6 bases, and 6 bases had no gene match. From germline, CDR1 is LGHNT and CDR2 FRNRAP. The CDR3 is made up of 14 amino acids.

The V and J genes are TRBV27 and TRBJ2-5; the D gene is possibly TRBD2 (6 bases). The germline V gene has CDR1 MNHEY and CDR2 SMNVEV (reference sequence). The CDR3 has 13 amino acids. V was shortened by 6 bases and J by 4 bases, with 12 bases between the two germline ends. CDR3 nucleotides: TGTGCCAGCAGCCTTAGGAGGGTAGAGACCCAGTACTTC. Amino acids: CASSLRRVETQYF.

V and J are TRBV6-5 and TRBJ1-5, with TRBD1 as a possible D gene (5 bases). The V gene's germline CDR1 is MNHEY and CDR2 SVGAGI. The CDR3 totals 15 residues. With 0 bases removed from V and 6 bases from J, the gap between germline ends came to 12 bases. The DNA of the CDR3 is TGTGCCAGCAGTTACTCTTCCGGGGGAGGTCAGCCCCAGCATTTT. Translating it yields CASSYSSGGGQPQHF.

V and J are TRBV7-2 and TRBJ1-4, with 9 bases identical to TRBD1. J gave up 6 bases and V 5 bases, and 4 bases lay outside the gene matches. CDR1 and CDR2 from the germline V gene are SGHTA and FQGNSA. The CDR3 contains 14 residues. The DNA for the CDR3 is TGTGCCAGCAGCCCCCGACAGGGGGATGAAAAACTGTTTTTT. The encoded protein is CASSPRQGDEKLFF.

This chain connects TRBV7-3 to TRBJ1-1; D not resolved. The germline CDR1 and CDR2 sequences are SGHTA and FQGTGA. The germline V and J ends were trimmed by 3 bases and 5 bases, with 10 bases remaining between them. The CDR3 length is 13 residues. Here the CDR3 reads CASSFGERTEAFF. For the CDR3, the DNA is TGTGCCAGCAGCTTCGGGGAGAGGACTGAAGCTTTCTTT.

This clone was seen a handful of times. The V and J genes are TRBV6-1 and TRBJ2-1; 8 nucleotides align to TRBD1. The V gene's germline CDR1 is MNHNS and CDR2 SASEGT. This CDR3 has 17 amino acids. V was pared by 4 bases and J by 2 bases, with 10 bases of the junction left unmatched. This chain's CDR3 is CASSGGGGQGAYNEQFF. The CDR3 bases are TGTGCCAGCAGTGGGGGCGGAGGACAGGGAGCCTACAATGAGCAGTTCTTC.

This sequence joins TRBV28 and TRBJ1-2; D gene unclear. The CDR3 spans 13 residues. Germline CDR1 reads MDHEN; CDR2 reads SYDVKM. V was shortened by 8 bases and J by 2 bases, with 12 bases between the two germline ends. The CDR3 reads CASRAGGNYGYTF. As DNA, the CDR3 is TGTGCCAGCCGGGCGGGAGGGAACTATGGCTACACCTTC.

This chain connects TRBV14 to TRBJ2-7, with 8 bases fitting TRBD2. Trimming took 3 bases from V and 1 from J; bases not matched to a gene: 2. The germline gives CDR1 SGHDN, CDR2 FVKESK. CDR3 length: 14 residues. CDR3 in amino acids: CASSHIAGSYEQYF. The CDR3, as DNA: TGTGCCAGCAGCCACATAGCGGGGTCCTACGAGCAGTACTTC.

The rearrangement uses TRBV4-1 and TRBJ2-3, with 9 bases matching TRBD2. The germline CDR1 and CDR2 sequences are MGHRA and YSYEKL. CDR3 length: 18 amino acids. V lost 4 bases to trimming and J lost 3 bases; unmatched junction nucleotides: 14. The CDR3 region is CASSRKREVSGSTDTQYF. In DNA form, the CDR3 reads TGCGCCAGCAGCCGGAAAAGAGAGGTTAGCGGGAGTACAGATACGCAGTATTTT.

This chain connects TRBV30 to TRBJ1-2; 8 positions agree with TRBD1. V shed 4 bases and J 6 bases; nucleotides not matched to a gene: 4. Germline V CDR1 and CDR2: GTSNPN, SVGIG (reference sequence). The CDR3 loop spans 12 amino acids. The CDR3 is CAWTGGGNGYTF. The CDR3, as DNA: TGTGCCTGGACAGGGGGCGGAAATGGCTACACCTTC.

The chain combines TRBV6-5 with TRBJ2-7; weak D call: TRBD2 (5 bases). Between the trimmed V and J ends, which lost 8 bases and 0 bases, there was a span of 14 bases. This CDR3 contains 14 residues. Germline-derived CDR1 and CDR2 are MNHEY and SVGAGI. The CDR3 reads CASGRTGSSYEQYF. CDR3 nucleotides: TGTGCCAGCGGCCGGACGGGGAGCTCCTACGAGCAGTACTTC.

The chain recombines TRBV6-2 or TRBV6-3 with TRBJ2-7, with D tentatively TRBD1 (6 bases). The CDR3 loop spans 12 amino acids. The germline CDR1 and CDR2 sequences are MNHEY and SVGEGT. Trimming cost V 6 bases and J 4 bases, with 10 bases left between them. CDR3 residues: CASSLTGYEQYV. The CDR3 DNA sequence: TGTGCCAGCAGCCTGACAGGTTACGAGCAGTACGTC.

This clone was observed a few times. Sequence at one end of the junction differs from germline and may be a read error. The chain employs TRBV14 and TRBJ2-5; possible D gene TRBD1, 6 bases. Germline V CDR1 and CDR2: SGHDN, FVKESK. The CDR3 runs 17 residues. Written as DNA, the CDR3 is TGTGCCAGCAGCCAAGAATATAAAGACAGGAGCCAAGATACCCAGTACTTC. This sequence encodes CASSQEYKDRSQDTQYF.

This chain joins TRBV28 and TRBJ2-1; 11 nucleotides match TRBD2. After removal of 5 bases from V and 8 bases from J, the junction contained 8 bases not matched to a gene. Germline assignment: CDR1 MDHEN and CDR2 SYDVKM. The CDR3 contains 15 residues. CDR3 residues: CASSDTSGSRDEQFF. The CDR3 nucleotides are TGTGCCAGCAGTGATACTAGCGGGAGTCGCGATGAGCAGTTCTTC.

The chain joins TRBV5-1 to TRBJ1-1, with 10 bases fitting TRBD1. J was trimmed by 6 bases and V by 3 bases; bases with no gene match: 5. The CDR3 is 14 amino acids. Germline V CDR1 and CDR2: SGHRS, YFSETQ. As DNA, the CDR3 is TGCGCCAGCAGCTCAGGACAGGGGGAAGCTGAAGCTTTCTTT. The encoded protein is CASSSGQGEAEAFF.

J is TRBJ1-3 and V is TRBV27, with D perhaps matching TRBD1 (5 bases). Trimming cost V 0 bases and J 4 bases, with 13 bases left between them. CDR1 is MNHEY, CDR2 SMNVEV, per germline (reference sequence). The CDR3 runs to 16 residues. In DNA, the CDR3 is TGTGCCAGCAGTTTATCGTTTTTAGGGGTGGGAAACACCATATATTTT. Encoded protein: CASSLSFLGVGNTIYF.

The gene calls are TRBV7-9 and TRBJ2-5; TRBD2 might be the D (6 bases). Germline CDR1 SEHNR, CDR2 FQNEAQ (reference sequence). The CDR3 spans 15 residues. V was clipped by 4 bases and J by 2 bases, with 14 bases between them. CDR3 bases: TGTGCCAGCAGCTGGGGACTGCCTGGACAAGAGACCCAGTACTTC. Its protein product is CASSWGLPGQETQYF.

The V gene is TRBV19, the J gene TRBJ2-3, with D tentatively TRBD1 (6 bases). V gave up 7 bases and J gave up 8 bases, with 19 bases separating them. Germline V gene data show CDR1 as LNHDA and CDR2 as SQIVND (reference sequence). This CDR3 is built from 14 residues. CDR3 sequence (DNA): TGTGCCAGTAATCACTTCACAGGGCCAGGTACGCAGTATTTT. Its translation is CASNHFTGPGTQYF.

V gene TRBV4-1 combines with J gene TRBJ1-2; D remains ambiguous. Trimming removed 1 base from V and 5 bases from J, with 20 bases in between. Germline lookup yields CDR1 MGHRA and CDR2 YSYEKL. The CDR3 extends over 17 amino acids. Here the CDR3 DNA reads TGCGCCAGCAGCCAAGCGCACCCTAAAACTGTTCCTTATGGCTACACCTTC. This gives the protein CASSQAHPKTVPYGYTF.

The chain joins TRBV7-2 to TRBJ2-2; TRBD2 is a possible D gene (5 bases). This CDR3 is built from 16 residues. With 5 bases removed from V and 3 bases from J, the gap between germline ends came to 16 bases. Germline values: CDR1 SGHTA, CDR2 FQGNSA. In DNA form, the CDR3 reads TGTGCCAGCAGCCCAATCCAGGTGGAGGACACCGGGGAGCTGTTTTTT. Its translation is CASSPIQVEDTGELFF.

The chain carries TRBV4-1 and TRBJ2-1, with 9 bases lining up with TRBD2. From germline, CDR1 is MGHRA and CDR2 YSYEKL. This CDR3 region has 15 residues. J was trimmed by 3 bases and V by 4 bases; bases with no gene match: 4. The CDR3 loop reads CASSPLAGFYNEQFF. CDR3 sequence (DNA): TGCGCCAGCAGCCCCCTAGCGGGATTCTACAATGAGCAGTTCTTC.